This T cell receptor (beta chain) originates from a study of graft-versus-host responses after intestinal transplantation. Study information: Each recipient received a multivisceral, liver-intestinal, or isolated intestinal graft.

TCRdb's table, derived via immunoSEQ multiplex PCR, lists solely in-frame clones and lacks some. The top ten clones hold 0.95% to 1.5% of a sample with more than 100,000 clones, approximately 93% of them seen once. V was pared by 5 bases and J by 6 bases, with 3 bases of the junction left unmatched. The CDR3 is 15 amino acids. Germline values: CDR1 MDHEN, CDR2 SYDVKM. This clone came up once. What it binds is not known. Study results and limitations: High graft-versus-host to host-versus-graft clonal ratios were found in allografts of patients who had graft-donor T cell macrochimerism.

The sequence came from a human donor who received an intestinal transplant. V and J are TRBV28 and TRBJ2-1; 14 bases match TRBD2. The input for sequencing was unstimulated CD8+ T cells sorted from spleen or lymph node cells, taken before intestinal transplant. The CDR3 reads CASSLGLAGGNEQFF. Written as DNA, the CDR3 is TGTGCCAGCAGTCTCGGACTAGCGGGGGGCAATGAGCAGTTCTTC.